The present entry profiles one TCR beta chain with its context. Its antigen remains unknown. The data belong to a study of blood T cells in healthy people across ages. Alongside a J-beta primer mix, a sample-barcoded 5' primer served in a second PCR lasting about 6 to 11 cycles. TCRdb reanalysed the 5' RACE reads using MiXCR and keeps one entry per CDR3 protein. The sample has hundreds of thousands of distinct CDR3 sequences; 45% to 50% are singletons. Regarding the study as a whole: Bulk PBMC profiling left naive and antigen-experienced comparisons inconclusive. Investigators viewed diversity estimates from one million T cells as underestimates, the study reported.

CDR1 and CDR2 from the germline V gene are DFQATT and SNEGSKA (reference sequence). The ends lost 6 bases at V and 0 bases at J; junction bases unmatched: 15. This CDR3 is 17 amino acids long. The source is a woman aged 60-75 years in good health. Sequenced material: blood. The rearrangement uses TRBV20-1 and TRBJ2-3; 7 bases are a match to TRBD1. The CDR3 region has the DNA TGCAGTGCAAAGGTCGTCGGGACAGTAACTAGCACAGATACGCAGTATTTT. Amino acid sequence: CSAKVVGTVTSTDTQYF.